This entry is about one T cell receptor (beta chain). V shed 5 bases and J 7 bases; nucleotides not matched to a gene: 9. CDR1 is LNHNV and CDR2 is YYDKDF in the germline V gene (reference sequence). The CDR3 extends over 14 amino acids. Produced via immunoSEQ multiplex PCR; TCRdb's table is partial and in-frame only. The sample carries approximately 1,000,000 clones, about 72% recorded once. This specimen belongs to a study of shared clonotypes between healthy human individuals. Sequencing was carried out using memory CD4+ T cells from PBMCs. Documented subset: CD45RA-negative fraction. This chain uses TRBV15 with TRBJ1-2; 8 bases match TRBD1. The TCR sequence derives from a man aged 18 to 29 in good health. Some clones in this sample may be carry-over from other donors' samples. The CDR3 here is CATSGMDREGGYTF. The CDR3 DNA follows: TGTGCCACCAGCGGAATGGACAGGGAAGGTGGCTACACCTTC.